This T cell receptor (beta chain) was documented in a study of T-cell memory formation after mild COVID-19. Study results and limitations: Researchers report contracting CD4+ clones mostly in CM and EM, with CD8+ clones in EMRA.

In regard to this clonotype: The target antigen is unknown.

TCRdb re-called the 5' RACE reads through MiXCR, storing one row per CDR3 protein. Of over 55,000 distinct CDR3 sequences detected, more than 8% appear once; the ten largest clones hold about 1.2%. CDR3 size: 15 residues. The germline V gene encodes CDR1 LNHNV and CDR2 YYDKDF (reference sequence). The V and J ends lost 0 bases and 2 bases respectively, with 10 bases between them. Material: PBMCs or a T cell subset sorted from them (not recorded which). The source is a man younger than 35 who had mild COVID-19 (a few samples of this study predate the infection). Cell type and time point are not known. The J gene is TRBJ2-5, the V gene TRBV15; D might be TRBD2 (5 bases). The CDR3 DNA is TGTGCCACCAGCAGAGATACTGGAGGTCAAGAGACCCAGTACTTC. Translating it yields CATSRDTGGQETQYF. The whole variable domain, remainder taken from reference TRBV15 and TRBJ2-5, is DAMVIQNPRYQVTQFGKPVTLSCSQTLNHNVMYWYQQKSSQAPKLLFHYYDKDFNNEADTPDNFQSRRPNTSFCFLDIRSPGLGDTAMYLCATSRDTGGQETQYFGPGTRLLVL.